This T cell receptor beta chain comes out of a study of blood T cell repertoires in COVID-19. Whole-study context: Donors in the United States, Italy and Spain gave samples during acute or convalescent COVID-19. Nucleic acid was either cDNA or gDNA, and it came from T cells, B-cell-depleted T cells, or PBMCs.

Assay used: immunoSEQ multiplex PCR; TCRdb lists only in-frame clones, some missing. The sample has roughly 80,000 clones; around nine tenths are singletons. This CDR3 has 16 amino acids. Germline CDR1 reads LGHNA; CDR2 reads YNFKEQ. V gave up 2 bases and J gave up 5 bases; unmatched junction bases: 10. The sequenced sample consisted of peripheral blood. This chain joins TRBV4-2 and TRBJ2-3, with 7 bases aligning to TRBD2. This TCR derives from a woman aged 80 or older with acute or convalescent COVID-19. CDR3 bases: TGTGCCAGCAGCCAAAGGTACGGACTAGGAATAGATACGCAGTATTTT. Its translation: CASSQRYGLGIDTQYF.